This passage covers 20 T cell receptor beta chains from one sample sequenced in a study of blood T cell repertoires in COVID-19. The assay was immunoSEQ multiplex PCR, and TCRdb's table has in-frame clones only and misses some. This sample has about 170,000 clones, with approximately 82% found just once. Input material: peripheral blood. The origin of the receptors is a woman in her sixties or seventies who had recovered from COVID-19.

The V call is TRBV3-1 (or the pseudogene TRBV3-2), the J call TRBJ2-7; possible D gene TRBD2, 6 bases. Germline V gene lookup returns CDR1 LGHDT and CDR2 YNNKEL (reference sequence). V shed 0 bases and J shed 7 bases, with 19 bases lying between them. The CDR3 is 16 residues long. For the CDR3, the DNA is TGTGCCAGCAGCCAAGATTGGGGTAGCGGCAGGAGGGAGCAGTACTTC. It encodes CASSQDWGSGRREQYF.

V gene TRBV7-3 combines with J gene TRBJ1-1; no definite D call. The CDR3 has 13 amino acids. Deletions cut 6 bases from V and 0 bases from J, with 8 bases between. Germline V gives CDR1 SGHTA, CDR2 FQGTGA. CDR3 sequence (DNA): TGTGCCAGCAGACGAGAGGTGAACACTGAAGCTTTCTTT. The encoded protein is CASRREVNTEAFF. Drawing the rest from reference TRBV7-3 and TRBJ1-1, the complete variable domain is GAGVSQTPSNKVTEKGKYVELRCDPISGHTALYWYRQSLGQGPEFLIYFQGTGAADDSGLPNDRFFAVRPEGSVSTLKIQRTERGDSAVYLCASRREVNTEAFFGQGTRLTVV.

The CDR3 protein is CATGLGQGNTGELFF. In DNA, the CDR3 is TGTGCCACCGGATTGGGACAGGGGAACACCGGGGAGCTGTTTTTT. V is TRBV24-1 and J is TRBJ2-2; 9 bases match TRBD1. The CDR3 loop spans 15 amino acids. Germline assignment: CDR1 KGHDR and CDR2 SFDVKD. The junction had 5 bases not matched to a gene; V was cut back by 9 bases and J by 1 base.

The chain couples TRBV27 to TRBJ2-6; D is possibly TRBD2 (5 bases). The CDR3 covers 17 residues. Germline-derived CDR1 and CDR2 are MNHEY and SMNVEV (reference sequence). Trimming pared 1 base from V and 0 bases from J, leaving 10 bases between. The chain's CDR3 is CASSLFGIHSGANVLTF. CDR3 DNA: TGTGCCAGCAGTTTATTCGGGATCCACTCTGGGGCCAACGTCCTGACTTTC.

The DNA for the CDR3 is TGTGCCAGCAGTTATGGGAGGGTCAACACTGAAGCTTTCTTT. This sequence encodes CASSYGRVNTEAFF. The rearrangement uses TRBV6-5 and TRBJ1-1, with D unresolved. V was cut by 3 bases and J by 2 bases, with 10 bases left in between. The CDR3 contains 14 residues. From germline, CDR1 is MNHEY and CDR2 SVGAGI.

The table lists this clone with a count of one. The genes are TRBV16 and TRBJ1-6; D might be TRBD1 (5 bases). Trimming took 3 bases from V and 0 from J, leaving 12 bases between them. The CDR3 contains 17 residues. The germline V gene encodes CDR1 KGHSY and CDR2 FQNENV. This CDR3 reads CASSHPQARSYNSPLHF. The CDR3 DNA sequence: TGTGCCAGCAGCCACCCACAGGCGCGCTCCTATAATTCACCCCTCCACTTT. Filled out from reference TRBV16 and TRBJ1-6, the complete variable domain reads GEEVAQTPKHLVRGEGQKAKLYCAPIKGHSYVFWYQQVLKNEFKFLISFQNENVFDETGMPKERFSAKCLPNSPCSLEIQATKLEDSAVYFCASSHPQARSYNSPLHFGNGTRLTVT.

The chain employs TRBV5-4 and TRBJ2-2; TRBD2 matches at 9 bases. CDR1 is SGHNT, CDR2 YYREEE, per germline (reference sequence). The J segment lost 5 bases and the V segment lost 4 bases, leaving 18 bases of the junction unmatched. This CDR3 has 19 amino acids. The CDR3 protein is CASSNPTGVRGGLTGELFF. DNA of the CDR3: TGTGCCAGCAGCAACCCCACTGGGGTGCGGGGGGGGCTAACCGGGGAGCTGTTTTTT.

This clone was seen a handful of times. V gene TRBV4-2 combines with J gene TRBJ2-7; 7 positions match TRBD2. CDR1 and CDR2 (germline): LGHNA, YNFKEQ. The CDR3 spans 13 residues. V gave up 4 bases and J gave up 6 bases; unmatched junction bases: 6. CDR3 sequence reads: CASSLTSAREQYF. For the CDR3, the DNA is TGTGCCAGCAGCCTCACTAGCGCTCGCGAGCAGTACTTC.

The chain combines TRBV19 with TRBJ2-6, with 9 bases that match TRBD1. The V gene end was trimmed by 5 bases and the J gene end by 0 bases; junction bases not matched to a gene: 8. Germline values: CDR1 LNHDA, CDR2 SQIVND (reference sequence). The CDR3 spans 18 residues. DNA of the CDR3: TGTGCCAGTAGTGATGACAGGGGGGTCGCCTCTGGGGCCAACGTCCTGACTTTC. Encoded protein: CASSDDRGVASGANVLTF.

The rearrangement uses TRBV29-1 and TRBJ1-2, with 9 nucleotides matching TRBD1. After removal of 6 bases from V and 4 bases from J, the junction contained 12 bases not matched to a gene. This CDR3 has 15 amino acids. In germline, CDR1 is SQVTM, CDR2 ANQGSEA. The CDR3 here is CSVWGAGQGIYGYTF. The CDR3 nucleotides are TGCAGCGTCTGGGGGGCCGGACAGGGGATCTATGGCTACACCTTC.

This clone was observed a few times. Here the CDR3 DNA reads TGTGCCAGCAGCGGATGGCGGGACGGCGATACGCAGTATTTT. This gives the protein CASSGWRDGDTQYF. This sequence joins TRBV14 and TRBJ2-3; tentative D call: TRBD2 (6 bases). The CDR3 has 14 residues. V was trimmed by 5 bases and J by 6 bases, leaving 15 bases between them. Germline loops: CDR1 SGHDN, CDR2 FVKESK.

This chain connects TRBV6-5 to TRBJ2-7; 12 bases agree with TRBD2. V trimming: 10 bases; J trimming: 5 bases; junction bases outside the gene matches: 6. Germline CDR1 and CDR2: MNHEY and SVGAGI. The CDR3 extends over 13 amino acids. The CDR3 nucleotides read TGTGCCACCACAGGACTAGCGGGAAACGAGCAGTACTTC. It translates to CATTGLAGNEQYF.

This chain joins TRBV3-1 (or the pseudogene TRBV3-2) and TRBJ1-1, with 9 bases identical to TRBD1. This CDR3 region has 12 residues. Germline V gene sequence: CDR1 LGHDT, CDR2 YNNKEL (reference sequence). With V trimmed by 7 bases and J by 7 bases, 4 bases remained unmatched. The CDR3 loop reads CASKQGASEAFF. Here the CDR3 DNA reads TGTGCCAGCAAACAGGGGGCTAGTGAAGCTTTCTTT.

In this sample, this clone turned up once. J is TRBJ1-5 and V is TRBV7-2, with D maybe TRBD1 (6 bases). Germline V gene sequence: CDR1 SGHTA, CDR2 FQGNSA. The CDR3 totals 13 residues. Trimming cost V 7 bases and J 4 bases, with 11 bases left between them. The CDR3 sequence is CASTPDRNQPQHF. The CDR3 nucleotides read TGTGCCAGCACCCCGGACAGAAATCAGCCCCAGCATTTT.

CDR3 amino acids: CASSPTAPTYGGEQFF. The CDR3 bases are TGTGCCAGCAGCCCTACGGCTCCCACTTATGGAGGTGAGCAGTTCTTC. This chain links TRBV7-7 with TRBJ2-1; D perhaps matches TRBD2 (5 bases). V was shortened by 5 bases and J by 9 bases, with 23 bases between the two germline ends. The germline V gene encodes CDR1 SSHAT and CDR2 FNYEAQ (reference sequence). This CDR3 is 16 amino acids long.

This clone occurred a few times. This chain connects TRBV18 to TRBJ1-2; 8 bases agree with TRBD1. V dropped 6 bases and J dropped 4; count of bases not matched to a gene: 7. CDR1 is KGHSH and CDR2 is LQKENI in the germline V gene. The CDR3 length is 14 residues. In DNA, the CDR3 is TGTGCCAGCTCCCCCGACAGGGGACCCTATGGCTACACCTTC. It specifies CASSPDRGPYGYTF.

For the CDR3, the DNA is TGCGCCAGCAGCTTGGGGCAGGGGAGTGGAAAACTGTTTTTT. This gives the protein CASSLGQGSGKLFF. The chain uses TRBV5-1 and TRBJ1-4; D may be TRBD1 (6 bases). Germline lookup yields CDR1 SGHRS and CDR2 YFSETQ. The V and J ends lost 0 bases and 10 bases respectively, with 13 bases between them. This CDR3 region has 14 residues.

The V call is TRBV5-5, the J call TRBJ1-5, with TRBD1 identical over 9 bases. Germline CDR1 SGHKS, CDR2 YYEKEE (reference sequence). This CDR3 has 16 residues. Unmatched junction bases numbered 9, after V lost 6 bases and J lost 2 bases. The CDR3 region is CASTPGQGLGNQPQHF. The CDR3 DNA sequence: TGTGCCAGCACGCCGGGACAGGGCCTCGGCAATCAGCCCCAGCATTTT.

The rearrangement links TRBV28 to TRBJ1-1; D gene uncertain. V was pared by 8 bases and J by 10 bases, with 20 bases between. CDR1 and CDR2 (germline): MDHEN, SYDVKM. The CDR3 runs to 13 residues. DNA of the CDR3: TGTGCCAGCCGTCCCCCCGCGGGGTGGGGAGCTTTCTTT. Its translation is CASRPPAGWGAFF.

This clone was counted between two and nine times. This sequence joins TRBV10-3 and TRBJ1-5; 10 bases fit TRBD1. Trimming removed 6 bases from V and 2 bases from J; junction bases left unmatched: 4. Germline values: CDR1 ENHRY, CDR2 SYGVKD. This CDR3 is built from 15 residues. Here the CDR3 DNA reads TGTGCCATCAGGGGGACAGGGGATGGCAATCAGCCCCAGCATTTT. Residues: CAIRGTGDGNQPQHF.